A selection of T cell receptor beta chains follows, all from one sample in a study of response to subunit inactivated influenza vaccine. Each CDR3 protein is one row after TCRdb ran MiXCR on the RT-PCR reads. Among 150,000 or so distinct CDR3 sequences, about 11% were seen once, and the ten largest hold under 15%. Sequencing was performed on non-naive T cells sorted from PBMCs, taken more than 35 days after vaccination. All receptors come from a man in his forties or fifties who received an inactivated influenza vaccine. The conserved cysteine and the conserved F or W are not part of the CDR3 here. The D gene is left open where the match is weak.

v_call	d_call	cdr3_aa
TRBV24-1	TRBD1	AASTGTGISGANVLT
TRBV4-2	TRBD1	ASSHSEGTGAGEQY
TRBV7-2	TRBD2	ASSLARRAGAYEQY
TRBV4-1	TRBD1	ASSQVFRGPYEQY
TRBV19	TRBD1	ASRNRGGETEAF
TRBV6-5	TRBD1	ASSLQGTGGGTEAF
TRBV29-1	TRBD1	SAGQGTTYEQY
TRBV28	-	ASSLRYTRDEQF
TRBV30	-	AWTENSNQPQH
TRBV21-1	-	ASSKKGALVSYEQY
TRBV7-9	TRBD2	ASSPTSVQETQY
TRBV3-1	-	ASSQGGAVRGTQY
TRBV10-3	TRBD1	AIKGTGNMNTEAF
TRBV6-4	-	ASKDFEGAEAF
TRBV7-2	TRBD1	ASSSDRGNSYEQY
TRBV12-3/TRBV12-4	-	ASSPLGGFNEKLF
TRBV29-1	-	SVRLNSGANVLT
TRBV5-1	-	ASSLYNPSTDTQY
TRBV25-1	-	ASSMKGGSQSDTQY
TRBV20-1	-	SARDPADFGNTEAF
TRBV12-3/TRBV12-4	TRBD1	ASSLETGSETQY
TRBV3-1	TRBD1	ASSQLGQGDAF
TRBV12-3/TRBV12-4	-	ASSPYNNEQY
TRBV5-1	-	ASSLDNPREKLF
TRBV7-2	-	ASSLGGTKGEAF
TRBV7-2	TRBD2	ASSQRTSSYEQY
TRBV20-1	TRBD2	SGLAEYEQY
TRBV12-3/TRBV12-4	-	ASSLSGLVNTEAF
TRBV12-3/TRBV12-4	TRBD1	ASSLGGTVNSPLH
TRBV7-2	-	ASSLAGGNGELF
TRBV12-3/TRBV12-4	-	ASSRGGGYEQY
TRBV20-1	-	SAPARGTLSYEQY
TRBV7-2	-	ASRPPGLSTGELF
TRBV12-3/TRBV12-4	-	ASRQEQNTEAF
TRBV7-2	TRBD2	ASSILAGGPETQY
TRBV28	TRBD2	ASSQLAGGRNEQF
TRBV10-3	TRBD1	AIKSTGGASYNEQF
TRBV3-1	TRBD1	ASSLGTGGTGELF
TRBV20-1	-	SARERGEGYEQY
TRBV5-1	TRBD1	ASSFGTGAGTGELF
TRBV6-1	TRBD1	ASSPGTGFGQPQH
TRBV7-2	-	ASSLGPYEQC
TRBV5-1	TRBD1	ASSMTGDKNTEAF
TRBV9	-	ASSVGLGITDTQY
TRBV4-1	-	ASSQDLGVTEAF
TRBV15	-	ATSSRTDTGELF
TRBV6-2/TRBV6-3	TRBD2	ASTLRGADTQY
TRBV18	TRBD2	ASSLGLAGGIIQETQY
TRBV7-3	TRBD2	ASSLVGTSGYNEQF